This paragraph covers one T cell receptor (beta chain) sequence. It has no known antigen specificity. Base qualities are not provided; no much larger clone lies one nucleotide away. The collaborating institutions used their own protocols to collect whole blood in K2EDTA tubes. For TCRbeta analysis, collaborator samples were shipped as frozen whole blood, as isolated PBMCs, or as DNA extracted from either sample type. TCRbeta CDR3 regions were amplified from genomic DNA by means of the immunoSEQ Assay, a bias-controlled multiplex PCR. The paper's data handling went like this. Within the assay, amplification of reference gene primers was used to estimate how many nucleated cells each sample contained. To quantify the absolute abundance of each unique TCRbeta CDR3 rearrangement, sequence reads were collapsed and filtered. Productive Simpson clonality was computed per sample as the square root of Simpson's diversity index over productive rearrangements. The immuneACCESS repertoire file appears here via TCRdb, limited to in-frame rearrangements. These files lack a portion of the clones; in checked studies, under half of the deficit traces to unresolved V genes, and the cause of the others is not known. The V and J calls and clone size come from that table; D and trimming were worked out from the DNA. For this sample there are 76,000 or so clones; around 88% appear just once. The top ten clones comprise roughly 8.5% of the sample.

The sample is drawn from a study of blood T cell repertoires in COVID-19 (dated by TCRdb to between 2020 and 2021). Notes on the research overall: Collaborator samples came from the United States, Italy and Spain and covered acute and convalescent phases of COVID-19. Subjects who had been exposed to COVID-19, were actively infected with it, or had recovered from it provided the deeply sampled blood TCRbeta repertoires that made up the dataset. The samples were drawn from the first 160 participants of the ongoing ImmuneRACE study and from 950 to 1,500 subjects provided by 6 global collaborators. Sample metadata almost always included a de-identified subject ID, COVID-19 status, age in years and sex. Where HLA class I and class II types were available, the types were taken from metadata supplied by the sample provider, not from assay-based typing. The repertoires were made available in a free public database intended to serve as a resource for research on the immune response to SARS-CoV-2. The material from the prospective study consisted of cDNA or gDNA derived from T cells, B-cell-depleted T cells, or PBMCs. Overall study outcomes, separate from this receptor: The amount of clinical and demographic metadata varied by source and participant and was provided uncurated.

Sequences KGHSH (CDR1) and LQKENI (CDR2) are obtained from the germline V gene. The CDR3 covers 15 residues, taking in both the cysteine and the phenylalanine. Of all the DNA, just the CDR3 is kept, 45 bases in frame from base 1. V drops 1 base and J drops 2 bases, leaving 9 bases in between. The sample was peripheral blood. The receptor chain draws on TRBV18 and TRBJ1-5; TRBD1 is perhaps the D gene, given 5 matching bases. This sequence originates from a man aged 25 to 40 with acute or convalescent COVID-19. Here is the DNA: TGTGCCAGCTCACCACAGGAAGGGGGCAATCAGCCCCAGCATTTT. This sequence encodes CASSPQEGGNQPQHF.